This record covers a single TCR beta chain. Authors' processing steps: Using reference gene primer amplification, nucleated cell counts were estimated. Sequencing used immunoSEQ multiplex PCR; TCRdb keeps in-frame clones, though not all of them. That table gives V, J and clone size, and the DNA gave D and trimming. The data contain 360,000 or so clones, roughly 87% of them singletons. This entry is derived from a study of blood T cell repertoires in COVID-19. On the study more broadly: The United States, Italy and Spain supplied acute and convalescent COVID-19 samples.

The participants were between roughly 18 and 89 years old and came from about two dozen US areas. Recovered status in Cohort 3 required two negative PCRs, clearance, or symptom resolution. Sequenced sample: PBMCs or T cells enriched from blood (not recorded which). The clonotype originates from a woman in her 30s who had recovered from COVID-19.

The CDR3 region is CASSLSLAENTGELFF. CDR3 nucleotides: TGCGCCAGCAGCTTGTCCCTAGCGGAAAACACCGGGGAGCTGTTTTTT. The J gene is TRBJ2-2, the V gene TRBV5-1, with 7 bases matching TRBD2. Trimming cost V 1 base and J 2 bases; bases outside gene matches: 5. Germline CDR1 reads SGHRS; CDR2 reads YFSETQ. CDR3 length: 16 residues.